Listed below are T cell receptor beta chains from one sample, sequenced in a study of identical twins. TCRdb used MiXCR to reprocess the 5' RACE reads, holding one entry per CDR3 protein. In the table there are around 1.7 million distinct CDR3 sequences, 32% of which are singletons. The sample consisted of cord blood. The receptors here all came from a newborn girl in good health. Each CDR3 is given with its conserved first and last residue. A D gene is named only where the DNA matches it firmly. Size values are once, few and many counts, or a class for expanded clones, and some rows have none.

D gene: NA; V gene: TRBV7-2; J gene: TRBJ1-2; clone size: NA; CDR3 DNA: TGTGCCAGCAGCTTAGTTCAGGGGTGGGGCTACACCTTC; CDR3 protein: CASSLVQGWGYTF
D gene: NA; V gene: TRBV29-1; J gene: TRBJ2-5; clone size: NA; CDR3 DNA: TGCAGCGTTGCTAGGTCTAGGGTTTTCCAAGAGACCCAGTACTTC; CDR3 protein: CSVARSRVFQETQYF
D gene: TRBD2; V gene: TRBV5-1; J gene: TRBJ2-1; clone size: few; CDR3 DNA: TGCGCCAGCAGCTCCGACGGACGGACTAGCGGCTCCTACAATGAGCAGTTCTTC; CDR3 protein: CASSSDGRTSGSYNEQFF
D gene: NA; V gene: TRBV7-9; J gene: TRBJ1-6; clone size: few; CDR3 DNA: TGTGCCAGCACCTTGCAGGGGACCTATAATTCACCCCTCCACTTT; CDR3 protein: CASTLQGTYNSPLHF
D gene: TRBD2; V gene: TRBV20-1; J gene: TRBJ2-3; clone size: NA; CDR3 DNA: TGCAGTGCTAGCGGCGGGGGGTTCGGAGATACGCAGTATTTT; CDR3 protein: CSASGGGFGDTQYF
D gene: TRBD1; V gene: TRBV6-1; J gene: TRBJ2-7; clone size: NA; CDR3 DNA: TGTGCCAGCAGTGAAGTCGGGACAGGACCCTACGAGCAGTACTTC; CDR3 protein: CASSEVGTGPYEQYF
D gene: NA; V gene: TRBV7-9; J gene: TRBJ2-1; clone size: once; CDR3 DNA: TGTGCCAGCAGCTTAGAGGCCCAGGGTAATGAGCAGTTCTTC; CDR3 protein: CASSLEAQGNEQFF
D gene: NA; V gene: TRBV15; J gene: TRBJ2-7; clone size: NA; CDR3 DNA: TGTGCCACCAGCAACGACAGGAAGTACGAGCAGTACTTC; CDR3 protein: CATSNDRKYEQYF
D gene: NA; V gene: TRBV5-1; J gene: TRBJ2-2; clone size: NA; CDR3 DNA: TGCGCCAGCAGCTTGTATAGGACATCGAACACCGGGGAGCTGTGTTTT; CDR3 protein: CASSLYRTSNTGELCF
D gene: NA; V gene: TRBV28; J gene: TRBJ1-5; clone size: NA; CDR3 DNA: TGTGCCAGCAGTTTATTCCCTGGACAAAATCAGCCCCAGCATTTT; CDR3 protein: CASSLFPGQNQPQHF
D gene: NA; V gene: TRBV6-7; J gene: TRBJ1-2; clone size: NA; CDR3 DNA: TGTGCCAGCAGGAGGGGACAAAACTATGGCTACACCTTC; CDR3 protein: CASRRGQNYGYTF
D gene: TRBD2; V gene: TRBV20-1; J gene: TRBJ2-3; clone size: NA; CDR3 DNA: TGCAGTGCTAGCGGGGGGGCCTTGACAGATACGCAGTATTTT; CDR3 protein: CSASGGALTDTQYF
D gene: NA; V gene: TRBV12-3/TRBV12-4; J gene: TRBJ1-2; clone size: NA; CDR3 DNA: TGTGCCAGCAGTTTAAGCCCCTACGAGTATGGCTACACCTTC; CDR3 protein: CASSLSPYEYGYTF
D gene: NA; V gene: TRBV18; J gene: TRBJ1-1; clone size: NA; CDR3 DNA: TGTGCCAGCTCACCCCCCCGTGGCGGGCTTACTGAAGCTTTCTTT; CDR3 protein: CASSPPRGGLTEAFF
D gene: NA; V gene: TRBV4-1; J gene: TRBJ2-5; clone size: NA; CDR3 DNA: TGCGCCAGCAGCCCCGAGGGATTGGAGACCCAGTACTTC; CDR3 protein: CASSPEGLETQYF
D gene: NA; V gene: TRBV30; J gene: TRBJ2-2; clone size: NA; CDR3 DNA: TGTGCCTGGTCCACTTACTACACCGGGGAGCTGTTTTTT; CDR3 protein: CAWSTYYTGELFF
D gene: NA; V gene: TRBV7-2; J gene: TRBJ2-1; clone size: NA; CDR3 DNA: TGTGCCAGCAGCTTATGGGTTGGGGTGAGCTCCTACAATGAGCAGTTCTTC; CDR3 protein: CASSLWVGVSSYNEQFF
D gene: TRBD2; V gene: TRBV20-1; J gene: TRBJ2-1; clone size: NA; CDR3 DNA: TGCAGTGCTAGGGGACTAGCGGGAGTAGGGCAGTTCTTC; CDR3 protein: CSARGLAGVGQFF
D gene: TRBD1; V gene: TRBV4-2; J gene: TRBJ1-1; clone size: few; CDR3 DNA: TGTGCCAGCAGCCAGTCTCACAGGGGGCTCAACACTGAAGCTTTCTTT; CDR3 protein: CASSQSHRGLNTEAFF
D gene: NA; V gene: TRBV2; J gene: TRBJ2-1; clone size: few; CDR3 DNA: TGTGCCAGCACAGTGTGGAATGAGCAGTTCTTC; CDR3 protein: CASTVWNEQFF
D gene: NA; V gene: TRBV21-1; J gene: TRBJ2-5; clone size: NA; CDR3 DNA: TGTGCCAGTACCCCCCAAGAGACCCAGTACTTC; CDR3 protein: CASTPQETQYF
D gene: NA; V gene: TRBV25-1; J gene: TRBJ2-7; clone size: few; CDR3 DNA: TGTGCCAGCAGTGAGCCCGGGACCCAGAGATGGGAGCAGTACTTC; CDR3 protein: CASSEPGTQRWEQYF